This T cell receptor (beta chain) was profiled in a study of T cells in Graves' hyperthyroidism and ophthalmopathy. Germline V gives CDR1 SGDLS, CDR2 YYNGEE. This CDR3 spans 15 amino acids. The junction had 6 bases not matched to a gene; V was cut back by 0 bases and J by 5 bases. RNA transcripts gave rise to amplified TCR beta CDR3 regions. Primed by the HTBI set, a first-round RT-PCR was run on the TCR CDR3. TCRdb re-called the multiplex PCR reads with MiXCR, one entry per CDR3 protein. The data contain about 600,000 distinct CDR3 sequences, 13% to 15% of them singletons. The sequence was obtained from a woman aged 45-65 years with Graves' ophthalmopathy. Sequencing was done on a sample of blood. This sequence joins TRBV9 and TRBJ2-7; 9 nucleotides agree with TRBD1. CDR3 loop: CASSVDGTGWDEQYF. The CDR3 coding sequence is TGTGCCAGCAGCGTAGACGGGACAGGGTGGGACGAGCAGTACTTC.